This TCR beta chain was found in a study of blood T cell repertoires in COVID-19. Per the authors' pipeline: Estimates of nucleated cell counts were drawn from the amplification of reference gene primers. Sequencing was performed with immunoSEQ multiplex PCR; in TCRdb, only in-frame clones are kept and a portion is missing. Clone size and V and J calls were adopted from that table, with D and trimming inferred from the DNA. Of about 160,000 clones in the sample, approximately 77% were seen once. Germline V gene lookup returns CDR1 GTSNPN and CDR2 SVGIG (reference sequence). After removal of 1 base from V and 4 bases from J, the junction contained 5 bases not matched to a gene. The CDR3 is 15 amino acids.

This chain links TRBV30 with TRBJ1-1; 11 bases fit TRBD1. What was sequenced was peripheral blood. This TCR was sampled from a woman older than 75 with active or convalescent COVID-19. CDR3 nucleotides: TGTGCCTGGAGTGCCGGACAGGGGGCGATCACTGAAGCTTTCTTT. Its translation: CAWSAGQGAITEAFF. The full variable domain, completed using reference TRBV30 and TRBJ1-1, is SQTIHQWPATLVQPVGSPLSLECTVEGTSNPNLYWYRQAAGRGLQLLFYSVGIGQISSEVPQNLSASRPQDRQFILSSKKLLLSDSGFYLCAWSAGQGAITEAFFGQGTRLTVV.